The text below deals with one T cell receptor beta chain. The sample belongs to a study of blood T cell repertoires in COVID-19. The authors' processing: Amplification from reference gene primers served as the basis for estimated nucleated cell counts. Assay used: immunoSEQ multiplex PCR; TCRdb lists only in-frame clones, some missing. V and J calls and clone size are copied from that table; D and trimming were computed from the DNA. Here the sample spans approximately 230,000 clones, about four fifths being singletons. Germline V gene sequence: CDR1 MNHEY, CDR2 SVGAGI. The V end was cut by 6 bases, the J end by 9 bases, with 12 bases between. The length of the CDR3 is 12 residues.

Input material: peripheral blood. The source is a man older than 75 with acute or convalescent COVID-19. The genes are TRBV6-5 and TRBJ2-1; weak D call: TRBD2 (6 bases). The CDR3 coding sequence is TGTGCCAGCAGCCGACTAGGCGGTGAGCAGTTCTTC. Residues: CASSRLGGEQFF.